This T cell receptor (beta chain) was sequenced for a study of blood T cells in healthy people across ages. This CDR3 is built from 18 residues. V shed 5 bases and J 2 bases; nucleotides not matched to a gene: 10. With each sample, at least 6 micrograms of total RNA were extracted. The use of a sample-barcoded 5' primer and a J-beta primer mix characterized a second PCR of about 7 to 12 cycles. MiXCR, run by TCRdb on the 5' RACE reads, gives a single entry per CDR3 protein. The sample records about 800,000 distinct CDR3 sequences, around a quarter being singletons. This clonotype has just a few counts. This sample also belongs to another study, concerning T cells of mothers and their children. In that study: Healthy Caucasian mothers, a few in number, and their six children were the donors. At a rate of roughly 1.4 ug per 15 ul, cDNA synthesis received all of the extracted RNA.

Sequencing used blood. The source is a boy between 10 and 17 years old in good health. This sequence joins TRBV12-3 or TRBV12-4 and TRBJ2-6, with TRBD1 matching 9 bases. The CDR3 coding sequence is TGTGCCAGCAGTCCCCGGACAGGGGAGGGCCCTGGGGCCAACGTCCTGACTTTC. Translating gives CASSPRTGEGPGANVLTF.